This T cell receptor beta chain was captured by sequencing in a study of CD8 T cells in Susac syndrome. Study at large: Among sequenced Susac syndrome patients, about 6 had active disease and under ten were in remission. Treatment at blood withdrawal was none, corticosteroids, or intravenous immunoglobulin alone in Susac syndrome patients.

As to this clonotype: The antigen is not known.

Study-wide points: The CD4+ T cell repertoires that were profiled in Susac syndrome showed no clonal expansion.

RNA amounts of about 0.5 to 1 ug underwent reverse transcription with random hexamers. Across 54 Vbeta and 13 Jbeta, immunoSEQ multiplex PCR amplified TCR beta CDR3. MiXCR, applied by TCRdb to the immunoSEQ multiplex PCR reads, yields one record per CDR3 protein. Altogether 150,000 to 200,000 distinct CDR3 sequences are present, roughly 90% being singletons, with the ten largest covering about 0.1%. Germline assignment: CDR1 LGHDT and CDR2 YNNKEL (reference sequence). V gave up 1 base and J gave up 4 bases, with 9 bases separating them. This CDR3 region has 14 residues. The J gene is TRBJ2-3, the V gene TRBV3-1, with D possibly matching TRBD2 (5 bases). This receptor was obtained from a human donor with Susac syndrome. Sequencing input: CD4+ T cells from PBMCs. The CDR3 reads CASSQGRGPDTQYF. The CDR3 coding sequence is TGTGCCAGCAGCCAAGGTCGAGGGCCAGATACGCAGTATTTT.